This TCR beta chain was sequenced in a study of spatial heterogeneity in lung cancer. The study's findings and limits: Expanded alpha and beta TCR counts within tumors tracked tumor mutation counts.

Time point defined: sample taken at primary tumor resection. Untreated early-stage non-small cell lung cancer patients, about 70 in total, were the donors. This clonotype appeared many times. The antigen remains undetermined. This beta chain is a stray read from a library made for alpha chains; its abundance is not meaningful. A unique molecular identifier was attached to every TCR cDNA molecule. TCRdb re-derived calls from the 5' RACE reads in MiXCR, one entry per CDR3 protein. Seen here are around 15,000 distinct CDR3 sequences, roughly 7% observed once, and the top ten hold less than 20%. This CDR3 has 16 amino acids. V was shortened by 6 bases and J by 0 bases, with 18 bases between the two germline ends. The germline V gene has CDR1 MDHEN and CDR2 SYDVKM.

The rearrangement uses TRBV28 and TRBJ2-7; a possible D gene is TRBD1 (5 bases). The sequence was obtained from a female donor with early-stage non-small cell lung cancer. This specimen consisted of lung tumor tissue, obtained at surgery. CDR3 loop: CASSRPSQAASYEQYF. CDR3 in DNA: TGTGCCAGCAGCCGCCCCTCACAGGCCGCCTCCTACGAGCAGTACTTC.